The 22 T cell receptor beta chains listed next were all sequenced from one sample in a study of CD8+ T cells in alopecia areata. Isolated RNA was reverse transcribed into cDNA used as the sequencing template. The table came from immunoSEQ multiplex PCR; TCRdb's copy has only in-frame clones and leaves some out. In the table there are 60,000 to 85,000 clones, roughly 66% of which are singletons. Treatment defined: oral pan-JAK inhibitor, 5-10 mg twice daily. The specimen was CD8+ T cells sorted from blood, collected at week 24, from a patient treated with tofacitinib. All receptors derive from a human donor with alopecia areata.

The rearrangement uses TRBV7-9 and TRBJ2-5; 10 nucleotides align to TRBD1. The CDR3 contains 16 residues. V trimming: 8 bases; J trimming: 0 bases; junction bases outside the gene matches: 9. Per germline, CDR1 SEHNR and CDR2 FQNEAQ (reference sequence). The DNA for the CDR3 is TGTGCCAGCCGGACCGGGACAGGGGACTACCAAGAGACCCAGTACTTC. Protein sequence: CASRTGTGDYQETQYF. The whole variable domain, remainder taken from reference TRBV7-9 and TRBJ2-5, is DTGVSQNPRHKITKRGQNVTFRCDPISEHNRLYWYRQTLGQGPEFLTYFQNEAQLEKSRLLSDRFSAERPKGSFSTLEIQRTEQGDSAMYLCASRTGTGDYQETQYFGPGTRLLVL.

In this sample, this clone turned up a few times. This chain connects TRBV10-3 to TRBJ2-6; 7 nucleotides align to TRBD1. Germline lookup yields CDR1 ENHRY and CDR2 SYGVKD. The length of the CDR3 is 17 residues. J gave up 0 bases and V 6 bases, and 8 bases lay outside the gene matches. The CDR3 region has the DNA TGTGCCATCAGGACCGGGACAGTAAGCTCTGGGGCCAACGTCCTGACTTTC. This encodes CAIRTGTVSSGANVLTF.

The count of this clone is one. The rearrangement uses TRBV9 and TRBJ2-1; tentatively, D is TRBD1 (6 bases). The V end was cut by 3 bases, the J end by 6 bases, with 10 bases between. Germline V gene lookup returns CDR1 SGDLS and CDR2 YYNGEE. The CDR3 covers 13 residues. The CDR3 is CASSALGANEQFF. The DNA for the CDR3 is TGTGCCAGCAGCGCCCTGGGGGCCAATGAGCAGTTCTTC.

The rearrangement joins TRBV4-1 to TRBJ2-3; 7 nucleotides line up with TRBD2. The CDR3 sequence is 16 residues long. Losses at the gene ends were 1 base for V and 1 base for J; bases not matched to a gene: 5. Germline V lookup: CDR1 MGHRA, CDR2 YSYEKL. CDR3 coding DNA: TGCGCCAGCAGCCAAGGACTCCTAGCGGGCACAGATACGCAGTATTTT. Its protein product is CASSQGLLAGTDTQYF.

This clone was detected only a few times. The chain is built from TRBV29-1 and TRBJ1-2, with TRBD1 identical over 8 bases. Germline V gene data show CDR1 as SQVTM and CDR2 as ANQGSEA. V lost 0 bases to trimming and J lost 8 bases; unmatched junction nucleotides: 11. The CDR3 length is 15 residues. The CDR3 spells CSVEDGQGAFRGYTF. The CDR3 DNA reads as TGCAGCGTTGAAGATGGGCAGGGGGCATTTAGAGGCTACACCTTC.

This clone was observed once. This chain connects TRBV5-1 to TRBJ2-1, with D possibly called TRBD1 or TRBD2 (5 bases each). V lost 4 bases and J 4 bases, leaving 15 bases between the germline ends. CDR3 size: 15 residues. In germline, CDR1 is SGHRS, CDR2 YFSETQ. The CDR3 loop reads CASSESGTSYNEQFF. The CDR3 DNA reads as TGCGCCAGCAGCGAATCCGGGACCTCTTACAATGAGCAGTTCTTC.

The V and J genes are TRBV5-1 and TRBJ2-7; 8 nucleotides align to TRBD1. The CDR3 length is 16 residues. With 4 bases clipped from V and 2 bases from J, the junction kept 11 bases outside the gene matches. CDR1 and CDR2 from the germline V gene are SGHRS and YFSETQ. The CDR3: CASSPIVGDRTYEQYF. The CDR3 bases are TGCGCCAGCAGCCCGATAGTTGGGGACAGGACCTACGAGCAGTACTTC.

The chain carries TRBV9 and TRBJ1-1, with D perhaps TRBD1 (5 bases). This CDR3 contains 14 residues. Germline-derived CDR1 and CDR2 are SGDLS and YYNGEE. V was pared by 4 bases and J by 0 bases, with 10 bases between. In DNA, the CDR3 is TGTGCCAGCAGCCGCAGGGAATTGAACACTGAAGCTTTCTTT. Protein: CASSRRELNTEAFF.

The J gene is TRBJ2-3, the V gene TRBV7-9; D ambiguous. Deletions cut 6 bases from V and 2 bases from J, with 6 bases between. Germline V gene lookup returns CDR1 SEHNR and CDR2 FQNEAQ (reference sequence). The CDR3 extends over 12 amino acids. Written as DNA, the CDR3 is TGTGCCAGCAGATACGACACAGATACGCAGTATTTT. Its protein product is CASRYDTDTQYF.

This clone was detected only a few times. This chain connects TRBV29-1 to TRBJ1-1, with 9 bases that match TRBD1. This CDR3 region has 15 residues. The germline CDR1 and CDR2 sequences are SQVTM and ANQGSEA. V was pared by 6 bases and J by 0 bases, with 8 bases of the junction left unmatched. CDR3 DNA: TGCAGCGTCGCATTCGGGACAGGGATGAACACTGAAGCTTTCTTT. Its translation: CSVAFGTGMNTEAFF.

This clone was recorded a few times. The chain is built from TRBV13 and TRBJ2-1; 13 positions match TRBD2. Germline V gene lookup returns CDR1 PRHDT and CDR2 FYEKMQ (reference sequence). This CDR3 has 15 residues. V was pared by 3 bases and J by 9 bases, with 5 bases of the junction left unmatched. CDR3 bases: TGTGCCAGCAGCTTCGGACTAGCGGGAGATTCTGAGCAGTTCTTC. Translating it yields CASSFGLAGDSEQFF.

The chain combines TRBV19 with TRBJ1-5; D is unclear. V was shortened by 3 bases and J by 2 bases, with 11 bases between the two germline ends. The CDR3 totals 15 residues. CDR1 and CDR2 from the germline V gene are LNHDA and SQIVND (reference sequence). This CDR3 is CASSIWAQGNQPQHF. DNA for the CDR3: TGTGCCAGTAGTATCTGGGCCCAAGGCAATCAGCCCCAGCATTTT.

CDR3 sequence (DNA): TGTGCCAGCAGCTCCCCGACTACAACTACCACAGATACGCAGTATTTT. Its protein product is CASSSPTTTTTDTQYF. The chain has TRBV7-2 and TRBJ2-3; D is perhaps TRBD2 (5 bases). V shed 4 bases and J shed 2 bases, with 16 bases lying between them. The length of the CDR3 is 16 residues. Germline V gene sequence: CDR1 SGHTA, CDR2 FQGNSA.

The genes are TRBV29-1 and TRBJ2-1; TRBD1 matches at 7 bases. Germline CDR1 reads SQVTM; CDR2 reads ANQGSEA. Germline trimming cut 5 bases from V and 4 bases from J; bases unmatched to any gene: 8. This CDR3 spans 14 amino acids. The CDR3 DNA is TGCAGCGTTAAGACCGGGACAGAGTACAATGAGCAGTTCTTC. Its translation: CSVKTGTEYNEQFF.

In its sample, this clone was seen a few times. The chain carries TRBV29-1 and TRBJ2-1; 8 bases are a match to TRBD2. The CDR3 is 16 amino acids. After removal of 0 bases from V and 8 bases from J, the junction contained 12 bases not matched to a gene. CDR1 is SQVTM and CDR2 is ANQGSEA in the germline V gene. The CDR3 spells CSVEDGLSGRAYEQFF. The CDR3, as DNA: TGCAGCGTTGAAGACGGCTTATCCGGGAGGGCATATGAGCAGTTCTTC.

The chain has TRBV4-1 and TRBJ2-7, with 7 bases lining up with TRBD1. The CDR3 contains 13 residues. Germline trimming cut 4 bases from V and 4 bases from J; bases unmatched to any gene: 4. Germline-derived CDR1 and CDR2 are MGHRA and YSYEKL. CDR3 sequence: CASSRGQAYEQYF. CDR3 nucleotides: TGCGCCAGCAGCCGCGGACAGGCTTACGAGCAGTACTTC.

In its sample, this clone was seen once. V and J are TRBV6-6 and TRBJ1-2; D unclear. CDR1 is MNHNY and CDR2 is SVGAGI in the germline V gene (reference sequence). V lost 4 bases and J lost 1, with 7 bases in between. The CDR3 sequence is 13 residues long. The DNA for the CDR3 is TGTGCCAGCAGTTGGCCGGATAACTATGGCTACACCTTC. Translation gives CASSWPDNYGYTF.

This chain joins TRBV28 and TRBJ2-5, with TRBD2 matching 13 bases. The CDR3 is 18 amino acids. The trim removed 4 bases at V and 5 bases at J, leaving 13 bases unmatched. Germline CDR1 reads MDHEN; CDR2 reads SYDVKM. DNA of the CDR3: TGTGCCAGCAGTTCACTAGCGGGAGGGCCTCGGGTGGTGGAGACCCAGTACTTC. This gives the protein CASSSLAGGPRVVETQYF. Combining the CDR3 with reference TRBV28 and TRBJ2-5 gives the whole variable domain DVKVTQSSRYLVKRTGEKVFLECVQDMDHENMFWYRQDPGLGLRLIYFSYDVKMKEKGDIPEGYSVSREKKERFSLILESASTNQTSMYLCASSSLAGGPRVVETQYFGPGTRLLVL.

This chain links TRBV4-1 with TRBJ2-1; tentative D call: TRBD1 (6 bases). The CDR3 extends over 13 amino acids. CDR1 and CDR2 from the germline V gene are MGHRA and YSYEKL. The germline V and J ends were trimmed by 6 bases and 5 bases, with 11 bases remaining between them. CDR3 amino acids: CASSPRQDNEQFF. CDR3 DNA sequence: TGCGCCAGCAGTCCCAGACAGGACAATGAGCAGTTCTTC.

The chain recombines TRBV7-3 with TRBJ2-3, with a weak D call TRBD1 (6 bases). The CDR3 is made up of 16 amino acids. V lost 2 bases and J 2 bases, leaving 14 bases between the germline ends. Germline loops: CDR1 SGHTA, CDR2 FQGTGA. The CDR3 loop reads CASSLFNGQFTDTQYF. The CDR3 DNA reads as TGTGCCAGCAGCTTATTCAACGGACAGTTCACAGATACGCAGTATTTT.

This rearrangement joins TRBV30 to TRBJ1-1, with D possibly being TRBD1 (5 bases). Trimming took off 3 bases at V and 3 bases at J, with 17 bases between the two ends. The CDR3 loop spans 15 amino acids. The V gene's germline CDR1 is GTSNPN and CDR2 SVGIG (reference sequence). CDR3 DNA sequence: TGTGCCTGGAGATCGGGACCCCCCGGTTACACTGAAGCTTTCTTT. Translated, it gives CAWRSGPPGYTEAFF.

The DNA of the CDR3 is TGTGCCAGCAGCCCGCCGACAGGGAAACTCTCCTACGAGCAGTACTTC. Encoded protein: CASSPPTGKLSYEQYF. V and J are TRBV7-9 and TRBJ2-7, with 7 bases aligning to TRBD1. V was pared by 5 bases and J by 0 bases, with 10 bases of the junction left unmatched. This CDR3 is 16 amino acids long. Germline lookup yields CDR1 SEHNR and CDR2 FQNEAQ (reference sequence).